A single sample is the source of the 30 T cell receptor beta chains below, sequenced in a study of blood T cell repertoires in COVID-19. Libraries were prepared by immunoSEQ multiplex PCR; TCRdb keeps only in-frame clonotypes and omits some of them. The table records a few hundred thousand clones, approximately 86% of them present only once. Sequencing was done on a sample of peripheral blood. Receptor source: a woman in her sixties or seventies with COVID-19, enrolled during active disease.

The chain is built from TRBV7-2 and TRBJ2-3; TRBD2 aligns across 10 bases. V was pared by 1 base and J by 3 bases, with 7 bases of the junction left unmatched. The V gene's germline CDR1 is SGHTA and CDR2 FQGNSA. The CDR3 has 17 amino acids. The CDR3 DNA follows: TGTGCCAGCAGCTTAGAAGCGGGGGGGCAAAGGACAGATACGCAGTATTTT. Translation gives CASSLEAGGQRTDTQYF.

This chain uses TRBV4-3 with TRBJ1-2; 7 bases match TRBD1. Germline CDR1 reads LGHNA; CDR2 reads YSLEER. The CDR3 runs 17 residues. V lost 3 bases, J lost 2 bases, and 12 bases stayed unmatched. For the CDR3, the DNA is TGCGCCAGCAGCCAGAGTGGGTCGGCAGGGGGGAACTATGGCTACACCTTC. It translates to CASSQSGSAGGNYGYTF.

This chain links TRBV7-8 with TRBJ2-4; TRBD1 matches at 7 bases. Unmatched junction bases numbered 11, after V lost 5 bases and J lost 7 bases. The CDR3 totals 15 residues. Germline loops: CDR1 SGHVS, CDR2 FQNEAQ. This CDR3 reads CASSPSQGIPNIQYF. CDR3 bases: TGTGCCAGCAGCCCCTCACAGGGGATTCCTAACATTCAGTACTTC.

The chain uses TRBV5-1 and TRBJ2-1; the match to TRBD2 covers 12 bases. Germline CDR1 SGHRS, CDR2 YFSETQ. The CDR3 runs to 15 residues. J gave up 5 bases and V 4 bases, and 4 bases lay outside the gene matches. In nucleotides, the CDR3 is TGCGCCAGCAGCCTTAGACTAGCGGGGGACAATGAGCAGTTCTTC. Its protein is CASSLRLAGDNEQFF. Full variable domain (remainder filled in from reference TRBV5-1 and TRBJ2-1): KAGVTQTPRYLIKTRGQQVTLSCSPISGHRSVSWYQQTPGQGLQFLFEYFSETQRNKGNFPGRFSGRQFSNSRSEMNVSTLELGDSALYLCASSLRLAGDNEQFFGPGTRLTVL.

This chain joins TRBV7-2 and TRBJ2-2; 12 nucleotides agree with TRBD2. The ends lost 10 bases at V and 1 base at J; junction bases unmatched: 4. Germline CDR1 SGHTA, CDR2 FQGNSA. This CDR3 is 15 amino acids long. The CDR3 DNA reads as TGTGCCACCCTAGCGGGGGGGCGGAACACCGGGGAGCTGTTTTTT. As protein: CATLAGGRNTGELFF. Combining the CDR3 with reference TRBV7-2 and TRBJ2-2 gives the whole variable domain GAGVSQSPSNKVTEKGKDVELRCDPISGHTALYWYRQSLGQGLEFLIYFQGNSAPDKSGLPSDRFSAERTGGSVSTLTIQRTQQEDSAVYLCATLAGGRNTGELFFGEGSRLTVL.

The chain is built from TRBV5-1 and TRBJ2-3; 10 bases agree with TRBD2. The junction had 5 bases not matched to a gene; V was cut back by 5 bases and J by 2 bases. Germline CDR1 SGHRS, CDR2 YFSETQ. The CDR3 is 15 amino acids. The CDR3 here is CASRSGGAVTDTQYF. CDR3 coding DNA: TGCGCCAGCAGGAGCGGGGGGGCCGTCACAGATACGCAGTATTTT. Based on the CDR3 plus reference TRBV5-1 and TRBJ2-3, the full variable domain is KAGVTQTPRYLIKTRGQQVTLSCSPISGHRSVSWYQQTPGQGLQFLFEYFSETQRNKGNFPGRFSGRQFSNSRSEMNVSTLELGDSALYLCASRSGGAVTDTQYFGPGTRLTVL.

This clone was counted only a few times. CDR3 bases: TGCAGTGCTCGTGACGTAACTTCCTACGAGCAGTACTTC. Encoded protein: CSARDVTSYEQYF. The chain employs TRBV20-1 and TRBJ2-7; D unresolved. The CDR3 runs 13 residues. V lost 5 bases and J lost 1, with 12 bases in between. Germline loops: CDR1 DFQATT, CDR2 SNEGSKA (reference sequence).

V is TRBV2 and J is TRBJ1-1; D uncertain. The CDR3 extends over 14 amino acids. The germline V gene encodes CDR1 SNHLY and CDR2 FYNNEI. The V end lost 2 bases, the J end lost 2 bases, and 9 bases lay between the germline ends. In DNA, the CDR3 is TGTGCCAGCAGTGAACGGCGGATTAACACTGAAGCTTTCTTT. Translation: CASSERRINTEAFF.

This clone was observed once. V and J are TRBV3-1 (or the pseudogene TRBV3-2) and TRBJ2-2; a weak D match, TRBD2 (6 bases). Germline V lookup: CDR1 LGHDT, CDR2 YNNKEL (reference sequence). Trimming took 4 bases from V and 0 from J, leaving 15 bases between them. The CDR3 loop spans 17 amino acids. CDR3 sequence: CASSRGASYANTGELFF. CDR3 nucleotide sequence: TGTGCCAGCAGCCGCGGGGCTTCGTACGCGAACACCGGGGAGCTGTTTTTT.

The rearrangement joins TRBV6-5 to TRBJ1-1; no clear D gene. In germline, CDR1 is MNHEY, CDR2 SVGAGI. V shed 0 bases and J shed 4 bases, with 9 bases lying between them. The CDR3 runs to 14 residues. The CDR3 is CASSYSREGTEAFF. In DNA form, the CDR3 reads TGTGCCAGCAGTTACTCGAGAGAGGGCACTGAAGCTTTCTTT.

This clone occurred once. This chain's CDR3 is CASSITLTEAFF. The DNA of the CDR3 is TGTGCCAGTAGTATAACTCTCACTGAAGCTTTCTTT. V and J are TRBV19 and TRBJ1-1; no clear D gene. The CDR3 sequence is 12 residues long. In germline, CDR1 is LNHDA, CDR2 SQIVND (reference sequence). Trimming shortened V by 2 bases and J by 4 bases, and 5 bases separated the two germline ends.

The V gene is TRBV5-1, the J gene TRBJ2-7, with TRBD1 matching over 9 bases. The V gene's germline CDR1 is SGHRS and CDR2 YFSETQ. The CDR3 sequence is 14 residues long. Trimming cost V 6 bases and J 3 bases; bases outside gene matches: 7. The CDR3 region is CASKIGTGNYEQYF. The CDR3 DNA sequence: TGCGCCAGCAAAATCGGGACAGGGAACTACGAGCAGTACTTC.

The V and J genes are TRBV9 and TRBJ2-2; no definite D call. Germline V gene lookup returns CDR1 SGDLS and CDR2 YYNGEE. The CDR3 length is 11 residues. The V gene lost 3 bases and the J gene lost 7 bases, with 4 bases spanning the gap. The CDR3 region has the DNA TGTGCCAGCAGCGCGGGCGGGGAGCTGTTTTTT. As protein: CASSAGGELFF.

V usage is TRBV5-6 and J usage is TRBJ2-7, with 9 bases aligning to TRBD2. Germline lookup yields CDR1 SGHDT and CDR2 YYEEEE. The CDR3 has 17 residues. V lost 0 bases to trimming and J lost 3 bases; unmatched junction nucleotides: 10. The CDR3 region is CASSLDPAGGVNYEQYF. The CDR3 nucleotides are TGTGCCAGCAGCTTGGACCCCGCGGGGGGGGTAAACTACGAGCAGTACTTC. Variable domain in full (rest from reference TRBV5-6 and TRBJ2-7): DAGVTQSPTHLIKTRGQQVTLRCSPKSGHDTVSWYQQALGQGPQFIFQYYEEEERQRGNFPDRFSGHQFPNYSSELNVNALLLGDSALYLCASSLDPAGGVNYEQYFGPGTRLTVT.

The rearrangement links TRBV15 to TRBJ1-5; D call uncertain. V lost 0 bases to trimming and J lost 1 base, with 7 bases between them. The CDR3 has 15 residues. In germline, CDR1 is LNHNV, CDR2 YYDKDF (reference sequence). CDR3 DNA: TGTGCCACCAGCAGAGATCCGGGGAGCAATCAGCCCCAGCATTTT. Translated: CATSRDPGSNQPQHF.

The chain has TRBV9 and TRBJ2-7, with D possibly TRBD1 on 6 matching bases. Germline V CDR1 and CDR2: SGDLS, YYNGEE. This CDR3 has 15 residues. V lost 0 bases to trimming and J lost 1 base, with 11 bases between them. As DNA, the CDR3 is TGTGCCAGCAGCGTAGACCCAGGGGTTTCCTACGAGCAGTACTTC. It specifies CASSVDPGVSYEQYF.

This chain uses TRBV7-9 with TRBJ1-6, with TRBD1 matching 11 bases. Trimming took 6 bases from V and 10 from J; bases not matched to a gene: 14. The CDR3 sequence is 17 residues long. Germline CDR1 SEHNR, CDR2 FQNEAQ (reference sequence). The DNA of the CDR3 is TGTGCCAGCAGACTTCGACCGGGACAGGGGGTGGAATCACCCCTCCACTTT. This encodes CASRLRPGQGVESPLHF.

The J gene is TRBJ2-5, the V gene TRBV6-5, with 13 bases that match TRBD2. Germline-derived CDR1 and CDR2 are MNHEY and SVGAGI. The CDR3 extends over 15 amino acids. J was trimmed by 4 bases and V by 6 bases; bases with no gene match: 5. CDR3 DNA sequence: TGTGCCAGCAGGACTGGACTAGCGGGGGTAGAGACCCAGTACTTC. Amino acids: CASRTGLAGVETQYF.

The V call is TRBV29-1, the J call TRBJ1-3; unclear D gene. This CDR3 region has 13 residues. Germline CDR1 is SQVTM and CDR2 is ANQGSEA. V lost 2 bases, J lost 0 bases, and 5 bases lay in between. The CDR3 protein is CSVETNSGNTIYF. CDR3 bases: TGCAGCGTTGAAACAAACTCTGGAAACACCATATATTTT.

The chain employs TRBV5-1 and TRBJ1-5; D gene uncertain. V gave up 1 base and J gave up 1 base, with 9 bases separating them. Germline CDR1 reads SGHRS; CDR2 reads YFSETQ. The CDR3 has 15 amino acids. The CDR3 protein is CASSLTSESNQPQHF. CDR3 DNA sequence: TGCGCCAGCAGCTTGACATCGGAGAGCAATCAGCCCCAGCATTTT. Supplemented by reference TRBV5-1 and TRBJ1-5, the full variable domain reads KAGVTQTPRYLIKTRGQQVTLSCSPISGHRSVSWYQQTPGQGLQFLFEYFSETQRNKGNFPGRFSGRQFSNSRSEMNVSTLELGDSALYLCASSLTSESNQPQHFGDGTRLSIL.

The chain carries TRBV3-1 (or the pseudogene TRBV3-2) and TRBJ1-2; no reliable D call. CDR1 is LGHDT, CDR2 YNNKEL, per germline (reference sequence). The CDR3 is 16 residues long. Between the trimmed V and J ends, which lost 1 base and 2 bases, there was a span of 14 bases. The CDR3 sequence is CASSQGRRLVNYGYTF. The CDR3 DNA is TGTGCCAGCAGCCAAGGGCGCCGACTGGTGAACTATGGCTACACCTTC.

The chain recombines TRBV10-3 with TRBJ2-4, with a possible D match to TRBD2 (5 bases). The V end was cut by 3 bases, the J end by 4 bases, with 19 bases between. Germline values: CDR1 ENHRY, CDR2 SYGVKD. This CDR3 comprises 17 residues. CDR3 sequence (DNA): TGTGCCATCAGTGACCAACCGCCGGGGTCATGGAAAAACATTCAGTACTTC. Translation gives CAISDQPPGSWKNIQYF.

On this clone itself: The sample contains more than one DNA sequence encoding this CDR3. The gene calls are TRBV12-5 and TRBJ2-7; no firm D call. The CDR3 is 11 residues long. V lost 5 bases and J lost 3, with 5 bases in between. Per germline, CDR1 LGHNT and CDR2 FRNRAP. The CDR3 protein is CASGLLYEQYF. The CDR3 nucleotides read TGTGCTAGTGGTCTACTCTACGAGCAGTACTTC.

The CDR3 DNA follows: TGTGCCAGCACCCCGAGGGCAGGGGCCTACGAGCAGTACTTC. Its protein product is CASTPRAGAYEQYF. This chain joins TRBV3-1 (or the pseudogene TRBV3-2) and TRBJ2-7; tentative D call: TRBD1 (6 bases). Per germline, CDR1 LGHDT and CDR2 YNNKEL (reference sequence). V lost 7 bases and J lost 2, with 15 bases in between. The CDR3 is 14 residues long.

This chain joins TRBV6-5 and TRBJ1-6, with 9 bases that match TRBD1. The CDR3 length is 14 residues. The trim removed 10 bases at V and 7 bases at J, leaving 8 bases unmatched. Germline V gene lookup returns CDR1 MNHEY and CDR2 SVGAGI. CDR3 loop: CAIRGGTGNSPLHF. The CDR3 nucleotides are TGTGCCATCCGGGGAGGGACAGGGAATTCACCCCTCCACTTT.

This clone was seen only a few times. The rearrangement joins TRBV5-1 to TRBJ1-1, with a possible D match to TRBD1 (5 bases). Germline-derived CDR1 and CDR2 are SGHRS and YFSETQ. Deletions cut 0 bases from V and 5 bases from J, with 14 bases between. There are 15 residues in the CDR3. In DNA form, the CDR3 reads TGCGCCAGCAGCTTGGAGGTGGGGCGCCGTACTGAAGCTTTCTTT. Its translation is CASSLEVGRRTEAFF.

This clone has a handful of counts. The genes are TRBV5-6 and TRBJ2-3, with TRBD1 identical over 7 bases. CDR1 and CDR2 from the germline V gene are SGHDT and YYEEEE. The CDR3 runs to 19 residues. The junction had 16 bases not matched to a gene; V was cut back by 0 bases and J by 3 bases. The CDR3 reads CASSLDFGGYRGLTDTQYF. The DNA of the CDR3 is TGTGCCAGCAGCTTGGATTTTGGCGGATACAGGGGTTTGACAGATACGCAGTATTTT. Variable domain in full (rest from reference TRBV5-6 and TRBJ2-3): DAGVTQSPTHLIKTRGQQVTLRCSPKSGHDTVSWYQQALGQGPQFIFQYYEEEERQRGNFPDRFSGHQFPNYSSELNVNALLLGDSALYLCASSLDFGGYRGLTDTQYFGPGTRLTVL.

This clone was recorded once. This chain joins TRBV7-9 and TRBJ2-3; a possible D gene is TRBD2 (6 bases). The CDR3 runs 14 residues. Germline V gives CDR1 SEHNR, CDR2 FQNEAQ (reference sequence). Trimming removed 3 bases at V and 4 bases at J, with 11 bases between. CDR3 DNA sequence: TGTGCCAGCAGCTTTGGCGGGGAATCAGATACGCAGTATTTT. Protein product: CASSFGGESDTQYF.

The chain combines TRBV4-1 with TRBJ1-4; the match to TRBD1 covers 7 bases. The CDR3 spans 18 residues. The germline V gene has CDR1 MGHRA and CDR2 YSYEKL. V lost 0 bases and J lost 6; bases outside the gene matches: 13. CDR3 bases: TGCGCCAGCAGCCAAGATTGGGGACCCGGGACAGCGCATGAAAAACTGTTTTTT. Amino acids: CASSQDWGPGTAHEKLFF.

The gene calls are TRBV19 and TRBJ1-2, with a possible D match to TRBD1 (6 bases). V dropped 4 bases and J dropped 4 bases, with 13 bases sitting between them. From germline, CDR1 is LNHDA and CDR2 SQIVND (reference sequence). The CDR3 has 14 amino acids. The chain's CDR3 is CASSTPDSFYGYTF. The DNA for the CDR3 is TGTGCCAGTAGTACCCCGGACAGTTTCTATGGCTACACCTTC.